The rows below give T cell receptor beta chains drawn from one sample of a study of beta chain features in type 1 diabetes. The method was immunoSEQ multiplex PCR; TCRdb's version includes in-frame clones alone and lacks a portion of them. The sample records 600,000 to 700,000 clones, around 12% being singletons. The sample comprised naive CD4+ T cells from blood. The receptors originated from a man aged 30 to 45 with type 1 diabetes. Both conserved end residues are part of each CDR3. The D gene is left open where the match is weak. Part of the rows lack a size; the others show once, few, many or a class for expanded clones.

>few|TRBJ2-3|TRBV5-1|TRBD1
CASSEGTAVTDTQYF
TGCGCCAGCAGCGAAGGGACAGCTGTCACAGATACGCAGTATTTT
>few|TRBJ1-3|TRBV7-6|NA
CASSSNRRGNTIYF
TGTGCCAGCAGCTCTAACAGGAGGGGAAACACCATATATTTT
>few|TRBJ2-6|TRBV6-5|NA
CATADSYSGANVLTF
TGTGCCACCGCGGACAGCTACTCTGGGGCCAACGTCCTGACTTTC
>NA|TRBJ1-1|TRBV2|TRBD1
CASMGQGAADTEAFF
TGTGCCAGCATGGGACAGGGGGCGGCGGACACTGAAGCTTTCTTT
>few|TRBJ2-7|TRBV5-1|TRBD1
CASSLTQDRFSYEQYF
TGCGCCAGCAGCTTGACGCAGGACAGGTTCTCCTACGAGCAGTACTTC
>few|TRBJ1-4|TRBV7-6|TRBD1
CASSIRTGDNEKLFF
TGTGCCAGCAGCATACGGACAGGCGATAATGAAAAACTGTTTTTT
>NA|TRBJ1-1|TRBV6-5|TRBD1
CASSYLTGGTEAFF
TGTGCCAGCAGTTACCTTACAGGGGGCACTGAAGCTTTCTTT
>NA|TRBJ2-4|TRBV18|TRBD1
CASSPYRDRLAKNIQYF
TGTGCCAGCTCACCATATCGGGACAGACTAGCCAAAAACATTCAGTACTTC
>few|TRBJ2-5|TRBV5-1|NA
CASSYQEETQYF
TGCGCCAGCAGCTACCAGGAAGAGACCCAGTACTTC
>NA|TRBJ2-3|TRBV7-8|NA
CASTPGLSDTQYF
TGTGCCAGCACCCCCGGACTCTCAGATACGCAGTATTTT
>few|TRBJ1-5|TRBV19|NA
CASSYGTSSNQPQHF
TGTGCCAGTAGTTACGGGACGAGTAGCAATCAGCCCCAGCATTTT
>few|TRBJ2-7|TRBV27|NA
CASSPRWTATYEQYF
TGTGCCAGCAGTCCCCGGTGGACGGCGACCTACGAGCAGTACTTC
>few|TRBJ1-6|TRBV27|NA
CASSLNRENSPLHF
TGTGCCAGCAGTTTAAACAGGGAGAATTCACCCCTCCACTTT
>NA|TRBJ1-2|TRBV7-9|NA
CASSLAGGYTF
TGTGCCAGCAGCTTAGCCGGGGGCTACACCTTC
>few|TRBJ2-3|TRBV29-1|NA
CSVGSGTGDTQYF
TGCAGCGTTGGATCAGGGACGGGGGATACGCAGTATTTT
>NA|TRBJ1-2|TRBV6-5|NA
CASSYGYGYTF
TGTGCCAGCAGTTATGGCTATGGCTACACCTTC
>few|TRBJ1-3|TRBV29-1|NA
CSVADGNTIYF
TGCAGCGTCGCAGATGGAAACACCATATATTTT
>few|TRBJ1-3|TRBV7-2|NA
CASSSGQPGNTIYF
TGTGCCAGCAGCTCAGGACAGCCTGGAAACACCATATATTTT
>NA|TRBJ2-3|TRBV7-8|NA
CASSSRPASGTDTQYF
TGTGCCAGCAGCTCGAGACCGGCTAGCGGCACAGATACGCAGTATTTT
>NA|TRBJ2-5|TRBV10-1|NA
CASSEGQLETQYF
TGCGCCAGCAGTGAAGGGCAGCTGGAGACCCAGTACTTC
>many|TRBJ2-1|TRBV19|TRBD1
CASSIGTGVPSYNEQFF
TGTGCCAGTAGTATCGGGACAGGGGTTCCGTCGTACAATGAGCAGTTCTTC
>NA|TRBJ2-1|TRBV15|NA
CATSRGGSSYNEQFF
TGTGCCACCAGCAGAGGGGGAAGCTCCTACAATGAGCAGTTCTTC
>few|TRBJ2-2|TRBV4-3|NA
CASSQVVIGGNGELFF
TGCGCCAGCAGCCAAGTGGTCATCGGGGGCAACGGGGAGCTGTTTTTT
>NA|TRBJ1-4|TRBV30|TRBD1
CAWSGGQGNEKLFF
TGTGCCTGGAGTGGGGGACAGGGGAATGAAAAACTGTTTTTT
>few|TRBJ1-1|TRBV5-4|NA
CASSLGAANTEAFF
TGTGCCAGCAGCTTGGGTGCAGCAAACACTGAAGCTTTCTTT
>NA|TRBJ2-3|TRBV6-5|NA
CASSYSSGGDWYF
TGTGCCAGCAGTTACTCGTCAGGTGGTGATTGGTATTTT
>NA|TRBJ1-5|TRBV6-6|NA
CASSPDRGAVDQPQHF
TGTGCCAGCAGCCCCGACCGGGGGGCGGTGGATCAGCCCCAGCATTTT
>NA|TRBJ2-7|TRBV5-1|TRBD1
CASSLDGQGPYEQYF
TGCGCCAGCAGCTTGGATGGACAGGGGCCCTACGAGCAGTACTTC
>few|TRBJ2-7|TRBV6-5|NA
CASSKQRYYEQYF
TGTGCCAGCAGTAAACAGAGATATTACGAGCAGTACTTC
>NA|TRBJ1-1|TRBV11-2|NA
CASSLDRNTEAFF
TGTGCCAGCAGCTTAGACAGGAACACTGAAGCTTTCTTT
>NA|TRBJ2-7|TRBV6-5|TRBD1
CASSWGQGVEYF
TGTGCCAGCAGTTGGGGACAGGGGGTGGAGTACTTC
>few|TRBJ1-3|TRBV15|NA
CATSREGDGNTIYF
TGTGCCACCAGCAGAGAAGGGGACGGAAACACCATATATTTT
>NA|TRBJ2-5|TRBV10-3|NA
CAISESMGGGRETQYF
TGTGCCATCAGTGAGTCGATGGGCGGGGGCCGAGAGACCCAGTACTTC
>NA|TRBJ2-3|TRBV18|TRBD2
CASSPLAGGSTDTQYF
TGTGCCAGCTCGCCCCTAGCGGGGGGGAGCACAGATACGCAGTATTTT
>NA|TRBJ1-4|TRBV7-9|NA
CASRLAGNEKLFF
TGTGCCAGCAGACTAGCGGGAAATGAAAAACTGTTTTTT
>once|TRBJ2-2|TRBV7-6|TRBD2
CASSLMGGGNTGELFF
TGTGCCAGCAGCTTAATGGGCGGGGGGAACACCGGGGAGCTGTTTTTT
>NA|TRBJ1-2|TRBV27|NA
CASSNVNGGYTF
TGTGCCAGCTCCAACGTTAACGGTGGCTACACCTTC
>few|TRBJ2-2|TRBV29-1|NA
CSGRTDSNTGELFF
TGCAGCGGTCGGACAGACTCCAACACCGGGGAGCTGTTTTTT
>NA|TRBJ1-5|TRBV2|NA
CASRQTDSNQPQHF
TGTGCCAGCAGGCAGACAGATAGCAATCAGCCCCAGCATTTT
>NA|TRBJ1-1|TRBV5-1|NA
CASSLVSGNTEAFF
TGCGCCAGCAGCTTGGTCTCTGGGAACACTGAAGCTTTCTTT
>NA|TRBJ2-5|TRBV29-1|TRBD1
CSAATGEETQYF
TGCAGCGCCGCAACAGGGGAAGAGACCCAGTACTTC
>few|TRBJ2-2|TRBV11-2|NA
CASGTLELLRTGELFF
TGTGCCAGCGGGACCCTGGAGCTATTACGCACCGGGGAGCTGTTTTTT
>few|TRBJ2-2|TRBV5-8|TRBD1
CASSLWTGVTGELFF
TGTGCCAGCAGCTTGTGGACAGGGGTAACCGGGGAGCTGTTTTTT
>few|TRBJ2-2|TRBV7-2|NA
CASSLAWARHPGELFF
TGTGCCAGCAGCTTAGCCTGGGCTCGTCACCCCGGGGAGCTGTTTTTT
>few|TRBJ1-2|TRBV19|TRBD1
CASSTPGTDYGYTF
TGTGCCAGTAGTACCCCCGGGACAGACTATGGCTACACCTTC
>NA|TRBJ2-3|TRBV12-5|TRBD1
CASGLFGARGPTTDTQYF
TGTGCTAGTGGTTTGTTTGGAGCTAGGGGGCCCACCACAGATACGCAGTATTTT
>NA|TRBJ1-6|TRBV7-2|NA
CASSLVHRESPLHF
TGTGCCAGCAGCTTAGTACACAGGGAGTCACCCCTCCACTTT
>NA|TRBJ1-4|TRBV7-9|NA
CASISNEKLFF
TGTGCCAGCATCTCTAATGAAAAACTGTTTTTT
>NA|TRBJ2-2|TRBV5-1|TRBD1
CASSFDTGTAYTGELFF
TGCGCCAGCAGCTTCGACACCGGGACAGCCTACACCGGGGAGCTGTTTTTT
>few|TRBJ1-4|TRBV4-3|NA
CASSLYPGAGEKLFF
TGCGCCAGCAGCCTATACCCGGGGGCTGGAGAAAAACTGTTTTTT
>few|TRBJ1-4|TRBV28|NA
CASSQGQFNEKLFF
TGTGCCAGCAGCCAAGGACAGTTTAATGAAAAACTGTTTTTT
>NA|TRBJ1-1|TRBV7-2|TRBD1
CASSLGGQGNTEAFF
TGTGCCAGCAGCCTAGGGGGACAGGGGAACACTGAAGCTTTCTTT
>few|TRBJ2-3|TRBV11-3|NA
CASSLGDTQYF
TGTGCCAGCAGCTTAGGGGATACGCAGTATTTT
>few|TRBJ2-5|TRBV29-1|NA
CSVQKNGQETQYF
TGCAGCGTTCAAAAGAACGGGCAAGAGACCCAGTACTTC